The 8 T cell receptor beta chains in this list originate from one sample, sequenced in a study of identical twins. One entry per CDR3 protein, called by TCRdb with MiXCR from the 5' RACE reads. Of 1.5 million to 2 million distinct CDR3 sequences listed, around 29% are singletons. Sequenced: cord blood. The receptors shown here come from a newborn girl in good health.

This clonotype was counted a single time. The chain recombines TRBV20-1 with TRBJ2-4; the D gene could be TRBD1 or TRBD2 (5 bases each). The CDR3 length is 15 residues. Germline-derived CDR1 and CDR2 are DFQATT and SNEGSKA (reference sequence). Trimming cost V 3 bases and J 1 base, with 13 bases left between them. CDR3 amino acids: CSARSAGTAKNIQYF. DNA for the CDR3: TGCAGTGCTAGGTCTGCAGGGACGGCCAAAAACATTCAGTACTTC.

This chain uses TRBV7-2 with TRBJ1-6, with D possibly matching TRBD1 (5 bases). Germline loops: CDR1 SGHTA, CDR2 FQGNSA. This CDR3 has 15 residues. Trimming stripped 1 base from V and 10 bases from J, with 14 bases between. CDR3 coding DNA: TGTGCCAGCAGCTTAGAGGGGCCCCGGGGCTCACCCCTCCACTTT. It encodes CASSLEGPRGSPLHF.

V gene TRBV6-5 combines with J gene TRBJ2-5, with a tentative D call TRBD2 (5 bases). CDR3 length equals 14 residues. Germline CDR1 reads MNHEY; CDR2 reads SVGAGI. Trimming cost V 0 bases and J 11 bases, with 16 bases left between them. The CDR3 region is CASSYSGGRDEQYF. CDR3 in DNA: TGTGCCAGCAGTTACTCGGGCGGACGGGATGAGCAGTACTTC.

This chain uses TRBV12-3 or TRBV12-4 with TRBJ2-1; D is unclear. This CDR3 is built from 13 residues. V gave up 1 base and J gave up 7 bases, with 8 bases separating them. CDR3 coding DNA: TGTGCCAGCAGTTTAGGGCAGCCTAATGAGCAGTTCTTC. Translated, it gives CASSLGQPNEQFF.

The rearrangement joins TRBV20-1 to TRBJ1-6; D is uncertain. The CDR3 loop spans 14 amino acids. Trimming removed 6 bases from V and 4 bases from J, with 13 bases in between. The germline gives CDR1 DFQATT, CDR2 SNEGSKA (reference sequence). CDR3 bases: TGCAGTGCCGGCAGTTCCCCGTATAATTCACCCCTCCACTTT. It specifies CSAGSSPYNSPLHF.

This clonotype was counted between two and nine times. V is TRBV3-1 and J is TRBJ2-5; D remains ambiguous. CDR1 and CDR2 from the germline V gene are LGHDT and YNNKEL (reference sequence). This CDR3 comprises 15 residues. The ends were cut back, 2 bases at V and 1 base at J, with 11 bases in the middle. The CDR3, as DNA: TGTGCCAGCAGCCAAAAAGAGGTCTTCCAAGAGACCCAGTACTTC. Protein sequence: CASSQKEVFQETQYF.

J is TRBJ2-7 and V is TRBV6-5; 12 bases are a match to TRBD2. The CDR3 is 18 residues long. J gave up 3 bases and V 2 bases, and 11 bases lay outside the gene matches. Germline CDR1 and CDR2: MNHEY and SVGAGI. Here the CDR3 reads CASSYPRTSGKRGYEQYF. CDR3 nucleotide sequence: TGTGCCAGCAGTTACCCCCGGACTAGCGGGAAAAGAGGCTACGAGCAGTACTTC.

The chain couples TRBV12-3 or TRBV12-4 to TRBJ2-7; TRBD2 matches 10 bases. This CDR3 contains 13 residues. J gave up 7 bases and V 8 bases, and 8 bases lay outside the gene matches. CDR3 bases: TGTGCCAGCTATAGCGGGGGGTACAATGAGCAGTACTTC. Translation gives CASYSGGYNEQYF.